Included here is one TCR beta chain sequence, with context. J lost 2 bases, V lost 4 bases, and 6 bases had no gene match. The CDR3 is 16 amino acids. Germline V lookup: CDR1 SGHNT, CDR2 YYREEE (reference sequence). Original processing notes: The authors estimated nucleated cell counts from reference gene primer amplification. Generated by immunoSEQ multiplex PCR, the TCRdb table keeps only in-frame clones and is missing some. V, J and clone size are those of that table, while D and trimming were read from the DNA. The sample has fewer than 30,000 clones, approximately 87% seen once; the top ten hold 15% to 20%. The data derive from a study of blood T cell repertoires in COVID-19. Study at large: There were acute and convalescent COVID-19 samples, and they came from the United States, Italy and Spain. PBMCs, B-cell-depleted T cells, or T cells were the source of the cDNA or gDNA that made up the material.

This TCR was sampled from a man aged 70 or older with active COVID-19. This sequence joins TRBV5-4 and TRBJ2-3, with TRBD1 matching over 11 bases. Sample: peripheral blood. The CDR3 spells CASSPGTGGTTDTQYF. The CDR3 coding sequence is TGTGCCAGCAGCCCCGGGACAGGGGGAACCACAGATACGCAGTATTTT.